This T cell receptor (beta chain) was profiled in a study of blood T cells in healthy people across ages. Turning to this clonotype: Its antigen is unknown.

Sample-barcoded 5' priming and a J-beta primer mix drove a second PCR of roughly 6 to 12 cycles. One entry per CDR3 protein, called by TCRdb with MiXCR from the 5' RACE reads. Here the sample spans about 1.4 million distinct CDR3 sequences, 55% to 75% being singletons. The CDR3 totals 16 residues. Germline-derived CDR1 and CDR2 are SEHNR and FQNEAQ (reference sequence). The individuals who served as donors were healthy Caucasians living in Russia, aged roughly 6 to 95. The sample, 7.5 to 10 milliliters of peripheral blood, was drawn from each donor. Per individual sample, total RNA of at least 5 micrograms was extracted. Study outcomes and limitations: Older age went with lower TCR beta diversity per million T cells, in a roughly linear way.

The J gene is TRBJ2-4, the V gene TRBV7-9; maybe TRBD2 (6 bases). The J call may be mistaken, given a closer DNA end match to TRBJ2-7. This TCR was sampled from a man aged 18 to 30 in good health. The sequencing sample was made of blood. This CDR3 is CASSSTSPGPLYEQYF. CDR3 nucleotides: TGTGCCAGCAGCTCTACTAGCCCGGGGCCTCTCTACGAGCAGTACTTC.